This entry lists 30 T cell receptor beta chains sequenced from one sample in a study of read filtering for tumor transcriptome and immune sequencing. The library was built from approximately 400 ng RNA with molecular barcoded adaptors for alpha/delta and beta/gamma chains. TCRdb fed the reads into MiXCR, producing one record per CDR3 protein. The data hold 40,000 or so distinct CDR3 sequences, with around 15% observed a single time. Specimen: a population of CD138-negative cells sorted from bone marrow. The source is a donor at least 40 years old with multiple myeloma.

This clonotype showed up many times. V is TRBV28 and J is TRBJ1-5; TRBD1 aligns across 7 bases. The germline V gene encodes CDR1 MDHEN and CDR2 SYDVKM. V was pared by 5 bases and J by 10 bases, with 5 bases of the junction left unmatched. The CDR3 is made up of 12 amino acids. CDR3 amino acids: CASSPGGRPQHF. The CDR3 nucleotides are TGTGCCAGCAGTCCAGGGGGACGTCCCCAGCATTTT. The entire variable domain, with the rest obtained from reference TRBV28 and TRBJ1-5, is as follows: DVKVTQSSRYLVKRTGEKVFLECVQDMDHENMFWYRQDPGLGLRLIYFSYDVKMKEKGDIPEGYSVSREKKERFSLILESASTNQTSMYLCASSPGGRPQHFGDGTRLSIL.

This clonotype has a count of ten or more. The V and J genes are TRBV6-1 and TRBJ2-1, with 8 bases lining up with TRBD1. CDR1 is MNHNS, CDR2 SASEGT, per germline. V was pared by 2 bases and J by 1 base, with 4 bases of the junction left unmatched. The CDR3 consists of 16 residues. The CDR3 loop reads CASSELGQGSYNEQFF. The CDR3 nucleotides read TGTGCCAGCAGTGAACTAGGACAGGGATCCTACAATGAGCAGTTCTTC.

This clonotype was seen repeatedly, ten times or more. The chain employs TRBV29-1 and TRBJ2-3; D is possibly TRBD2 (5 bases). Trimming stripped 3 bases from V and 7 bases from J, with 20 bases between. Germline V lookup: CDR1 SQVTM, CDR2 ANQGSEA. The CDR3 is made up of 15 amino acids. CDR3 nucleotide sequence: TGCAGCGTTGAGAGGGCGGTAACCCCCGGGAATACGCAGTATTTT. Protein: CSVERAVTPGNTQYF.

Regarding this clonotype: Being one base from a much bigger clone, this may be a read error. J is TRBJ2-2 and V is TRBV7-9, with D hard to call. The CDR3 has 12 amino acids. Trimming cost V 7 bases and J 4 bases, with 7 bases left between them. Germline CDR1 SEHNR, CDR2 FQNEAQ (reference sequence). In DNA form, the CDR3 reads TGTGCCAGCATCCAAGGCACCGGGGAGCTGTTTTTT. As protein: CASIQGTGELFF.

Concerning this clonotype itself: A much larger clone lies one base from this, so it may be a read error. V usage is TRBV28 and J usage is TRBJ1-5; D call uncertain. Germline-derived CDR1 and CDR2 are MDHEN and SYDVKM. The CDR3 consists of 14 residues. The CDR3 DNA sequence: TGTGCCAGCAGTTTACCCGTTAGCAATCGGCCCCAGCATTTT. Translation: CASSLPVSNRPQHF.

The rearrangement uses TRBV20-1 and TRBJ2-2; D may be TRBD1 (5 bases). Between the trimmed V and J ends, which lost 1 base and 9 bases, there was a span of 15 bases. The CDR3 covers 14 residues. From germline, CDR1 is DFQATT and CDR2 SNEGSKA (reference sequence). DNA of the CDR3: TGCAGTGCTAGAGGGACACGTGTCCTCAGGGAGCTGTTTTTT. This sequence encodes CSARGTRVLRELFF.

Only a few counts were recorded for this clonotype. V is TRBV2 and J is TRBJ1-1, with a weak D call TRBD1 (5 bases). This CDR3 comprises 14 residues. Germline loops: CDR1 SNHLY, CDR2 FYNNEI. V was trimmed by 4 bases and J by 4 bases, leaving 13 bases between them. The DNA of the CDR3 is TGTGCCAGCAGTGCCCAGAGGAGGGGCACTGAAGCTTTCTTT. Its protein product is CASSAQRRGTEAFF.

This clonotype occurred many times. The chain links TRBV28 to TRBJ2-1; possibly TRBD2 for D (6 bases). Deletions cut 5 bases from V and 7 bases from J, with 15 bases between. Germline V lookup: CDR1 MDHEN, CDR2 SYDVKM. There are 14 residues in the CDR3. Here the CDR3 DNA reads TGTGCCAGCAGTAAGACTAGAGTCAGGAATGAGCAGTTCTTC. Its translation is CASSKTRVRNEQFF.

This clonotype was counted at least ten times. The chain couples TRBV5-1 to TRBJ2-1, with D tentatively TRBD2 (6 bases). Trimming took off 4 bases at V and 0 bases at J, with 17 bases between the two ends. CDR1 SGHRS and CDR2 YFSETQ come from the germline V gene. The CDR3 contains 17 residues. CDR3 loop: CASSSTLATTSYNEQFF. For the CDR3, the DNA is TGCGCCAGCAGCAGTACACTAGCCACAACCTCCTACAATGAGCAGTTCTTC.

This clonotype was recorded at least ten times. The CDR3 bases are TGTGCCAGCAGCCAACTAGCGGGCGGGGAGACCCAGTACTTC. It codes for CASSQLAGGETQYF. The rearrangement joins TRBV7-2 to TRBJ2-5; 9 bases align to TRBD2. Germline assignment: CDR1 SGHTA and CDR2 FQGNSA. J gave up 5 bases and V 5 bases, and 6 bases lay outside the gene matches. The CDR3 extends over 14 amino acids.

Worth noting for this clonotype: The CDR3 does not close with the conserved phenylalanine or tryptophan, likely indicating a read error. CDR3 in amino acids: CASGSGGSPNEQFS. Here the CDR3 DNA reads TGTGCCAGCGGTTCGGGCGGGAGTCCTAATGAGCAGTTCTCC. The V and J genes are TRBV12-3 or TRBV12-4 and TRBJ2-1; TRBD2 matches at 7 bases. The CDR3 sequence is 14 residues long. V shed 8 bases and J 7 bases; nucleotides not matched to a gene: 11.

The rearrangement links TRBV13 to TRBJ2-5; 8 bases line up with TRBD1. The CDR3 spans 16 residues. The germline CDR1 and CDR2 sequences are PRHDT and FYEKMQ (reference sequence). V lost 6 bases to trimming and J lost 4 bases; unmatched junction nucleotides: 13. This chain's CDR3 is CASRPSDRGASETQYF. In nucleotides, the CDR3 is TGTGCCAGCAGACCTAGCGACAGGGGCGCATCAGAGACCCAGTACTTC.

This clonotype was recorded at least ten times. The chain has TRBV9 and TRBJ2-4, with D uncertain. The CDR3 is 13 residues long. Trimming shortened V by 0 bases and J by 6 bases, and 7 bases separated the two germline ends. CDR1 SGDLS and CDR2 YYNGEE come from the germline V gene. Here the CDR3 DNA reads TGTGCCAGCAGCGTAGACGTTGGAAACATTCAGTACTTC. As protein: CASSVDVGNIQYF.

This clonotype was detected ten times or more. The gene calls are TRBV12-3 or TRBV12-4 and TRBJ1-1, with no clear D. The CDR3 length is 15 residues. V lost 4 bases and J 0 bases, leaving 12 bases between the germline ends. As DNA, the CDR3 is TGTGCCAGCAGTTCCCTGGGCAGCATGAACACTGAAGCTTTCTTT. Amino acids: CASSSLGSMNTEAFF.

This clonotype appeared many times. The V and J genes are TRBV7-3 and TRBJ2-1; D is undetermined. The V and J ends lost 2 bases and 1 base respectively, with 9 bases between them. CDR1 SGHTA and CDR2 FQGTGA come from the germline V gene. The CDR3 totals 15 residues. Written as DNA, the CDR3 is TGTGCCAGCAGCTTATGGCACGGATCCTACAATGAGCAGTTCTTC. Its translation is CASSLWHGSYNEQFF.

This clonotype appeared many times. The rearrangement links TRBV20-1 to TRBJ2-7, with 10 bases aligning to TRBD2. This CDR3 region has 15 residues. Germline V gives CDR1 DFQATT, CDR2 SNEGSKA (reference sequence). V gave up 2 bases and J gave up 3 bases; unmatched junction bases: 7. As DNA, the CDR3 is TGCAGTGCTAGATCGCGACTAGCGGGCCTCTACGAGCAGTACTTC. Translating gives CSARSRLAGLYEQYF.

This clonotype was recorded at least ten times. The CDR3 region is CASSLSRGRSQETQYF. The CDR3 nucleotides are TGTGCCAGCAGCTTATCGCGCGGGAGGTCCCAAGAGACCCAGTACTTC. The J gene is TRBJ2-5, the V gene TRBV7-9; 8 bases line up with TRBD2. Germline V gene lookup returns CDR1 SEHNR and CDR2 FQNEAQ (reference sequence). Losses at the gene ends were 2 bases for V and 1 base for J; bases not matched to a gene: 6. CDR3 length equals 16 residues.

There are many counts of this clonotype. The genes are TRBV7-2 and TRBJ2-1; D is perhaps TRBD1 or TRBD2 (5 bases each). This CDR3 has 13 residues. Germline V lookup: CDR1 SGHTA, CDR2 FQGNSA. Trimming pared 4 bases from V and 4 bases from J, leaving 8 bases between. For the CDR3, the DNA is TGTGCCAGCAGCTGGGGACGGTACAATGAGCAGTTCTTC. Translating gives CASSWGRYNEQFF.

This clonotype was found many times. The chain is built from TRBV20-1 and TRBJ1-5; 9 bases line up with TRBD1. The CDR3 has 17 amino acids. Germline V gene data show CDR1 as DFQATT and CDR2 as SNEGSKA (reference sequence). With V trimmed by 4 bases and J by 1 base, 11 bases remained unmatched. This CDR3 is CSAIKQGAVRSNQPQHF. CDR3 sequence (DNA): TGCAGTGCTATCAAACAGGGGGCAGTTCGGAGCAATCAGCCCCAGCATTTT.

This clonotype has ten or more counts. This chain links TRBV3-1 with TRBJ2-1; TRBD2 agrees at 8 bases. Germline CDR1 reads LGHDT; CDR2 reads YNNKEL (reference sequence). The CDR3 has 19 residues. Unmatched junction bases numbered 11, after V lost 0 bases and J lost 1 base. The chain's CDR3 is CASSQDPAGAFLSYNEQFF. The DNA for the CDR3 is TGTGCCAGCAGCCAAGATCCAGCGGGAGCTTTTCTTTCCTACAATGAGCAGTTCTTC.

This clonotype was recorded many times. The gene calls are TRBV20-1 and TRBJ2-2, with TRBD2 matching over 11 bases. In germline, CDR1 is DFQATT, CDR2 SNEGSKA (reference sequence). The CDR3 consists of 15 residues. J lost 5 bases, V lost 3 bases, and 5 bases had no gene match. The CDR3 loop is CSASPSGRRTGELFF. The DNA of the CDR3 is TGCAGTGCTAGCCCTAGCGGGAGGCGTACCGGGGAGCTGTTTTTT.

There are many counts of this clonotype. This sequence joins TRBV5-1 and TRBJ2-3; no clear D. The V gene's germline CDR1 is SGHRS and CDR2 YFSETQ. The CDR3 extends over 13 amino acids. Trimming took off 3 bases at V and 1 base at J, with 6 bases between the two ends. As DNA, the CDR3 is TGCGCCAGCAGCTGGATGGGCACAGATACGCAGTATTTT. Translating gives CASSWMGTDTQYF.

This clonotype was recorded many times. This rearrangement joins TRBV10-3 to TRBJ2-1; D possibly uses TRBD1 or TRBD2 (6 bases each). Germline CDR1 is ENHRY and CDR2 is SYGVKD. With 2 bases removed from V and 9 bases from J, the gap between germline ends came to 11 bases. There are 13 residues in the CDR3. The CDR3 DNA follows: TGTGCCATCAGTGAGAGGGGGGCAGGTGAGCAGTTCTTC. Translating it yields CAISERGAGEQFF.

This clonotype was counted many times. The chain recombines TRBV28 with TRBJ2-3; 8 positions match TRBD2. CDR1 and CDR2 (germline): MDHEN, SYDVKM. J gave up 5 bases and V 6 bases, and 13 bases lay outside the gene matches. This CDR3 spans 16 amino acids. The CDR3 loop is CASSRAPGLGGDTQYF. The CDR3 region has the DNA TGTGCCAGCAGCAGGGCACCGGGACTAGGGGGAGATACGCAGTATTTT.

This clonotype has ten or more counts. The chain is built from TRBV9 and TRBJ2-5; TRBD2 aligns across 7 bases. Germline V gene data show CDR1 as SGDLS and CDR2 as YYNGEE. CDR3 length: 15 amino acids. V gave up 0 bases and J gave up 4 bases; unmatched junction bases: 6. For the CDR3, the DNA is TGTGCCAGCAGCGTAGGGGACTACGAGGGAGAGACCCAGTACTTC. As protein: CASSVGDYEGETQYF.

With regard to this clonotype: A clone one base away is much larger, so this may be a read error. In this CDR3 the conserved last residue, phenylalanine or tryptophan, is missing, so a read error is likely. V gene TRBV29-1 combines with J gene TRBJ2-5; maybe TRBD2 (7 bases). This CDR3 contains 12 residues. Germline V CDR1 and CDR2: SQVTM, ANQGSEA. V lost 6 bases and J lost 5, with 13 bases in between. CDR3 sequence reads: CSVGRGGETQYL. The CDR3 DNA follows: TGCAGCGTAGGCAGGGGAGGGGAGACCCAGTACCTC.

By share, this clonotype ranks as medium-sized. J is TRBJ2-2 and V is TRBV30; D unclear. The CDR3 runs 11 residues. Trimming pared 8 bases from V and 5 bases from J, leaving 9 bases between. Germline values: CDR1 GTSNPN, CDR2 SVGIG (reference sequence). The CDR3 protein is CAAWKTGELFF. As DNA, the CDR3 is TGTGCCGCCTGGAAGACCGGGGAGCTGTTTTTT. Looking up the rest from reference TRBV30 and TRBJ2-2 gives the full variable domain: SQTIHQWPATLVQPVGSPLSLECTVEGTSNPNLYWYRQAAGRGLQLLFYSVGIGQISSEVPQNLSASRPQDRQFILSSKKLLLSDSGFYLCAAWKTGELFFGEGSRLTVL.

This clonotype appeared many times. CDR3 loop: CATSRDRKGPTGELFF. CDR3 in DNA: TGTGCCACCAGCAGAGATCGAAAGGGCCCCACCGGGGAGCTGTTTTTT. This chain joins TRBV15 and TRBJ2-2; no clear D. The length of the CDR3 is 16 residues. With 0 bases removed from V and 4 bases from J, the gap between germline ends came to 12 bases. CDR1 LNHNV and CDR2 YYDKDF come from the germline V gene (reference sequence).

To note about this clonotype: It is likely a read error, because the conserved phenylalanine at the end of the CDR3 is missing. The chain carries TRBV5-1 and TRBJ2-3, with 7 bases matching TRBD2. CDR1 SGHRS and CDR2 YFSETQ come from the germline V gene. CDR3 length: 15 amino acids. V lost 1 base to trimming and J lost 5 bases; unmatched junction nucleotides: 7. The CDR3 coding sequence is TGCGCCAGCAGCTTGTCACGGCGGGAGTTAGATACGCAGTATCTT. This translates into CASSLSRRELDTQYL.

The chain carries TRBV5-1 and TRBJ2-2; the D is unclear. The CDR3 is made up of 14 amino acids. V lost 2 bases and J 4 bases, leaving 9 bases between the germline ends. Germline values: CDR1 SGHRS, CDR2 YFSETQ. CDR3 sequence (DNA): TGCGCCAGCAGCTTCCTTGCTATCACCGGGGAGCTGTTTTTT. Encoded protein: CASSFLAITGELFF.